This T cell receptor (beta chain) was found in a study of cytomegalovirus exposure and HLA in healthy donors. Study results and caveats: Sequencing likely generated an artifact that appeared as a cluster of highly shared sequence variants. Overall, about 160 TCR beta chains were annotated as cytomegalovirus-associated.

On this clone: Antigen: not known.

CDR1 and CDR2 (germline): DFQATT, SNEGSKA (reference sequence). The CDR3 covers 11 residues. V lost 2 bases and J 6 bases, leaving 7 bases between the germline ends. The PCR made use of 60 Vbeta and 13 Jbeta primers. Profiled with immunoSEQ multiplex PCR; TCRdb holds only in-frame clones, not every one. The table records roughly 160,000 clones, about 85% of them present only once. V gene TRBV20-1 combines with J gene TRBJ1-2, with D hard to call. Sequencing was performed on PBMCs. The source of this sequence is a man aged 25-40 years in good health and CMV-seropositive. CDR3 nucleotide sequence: TGCAGTGCTAGACGGGATAATGGCTACACCTTC. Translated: CSARRDNGYTF.